This entry lists 13 T cell receptor beta chains sequenced from one sample in a study of cytomegalovirus exposure and HLA in healthy donors. PCR primers comprised 60 Vbeta and 13 Jbeta primers. TCRdb keeps only in-frame clones here, not all; method: immunoSEQ multiplex PCR. The repertoire holds approximately 110,000 clones, 74% seen once, with around 2.5% in the top ten. Sequencing input: PBMCs. Every receptor here comes from a man aged 50 or older in good health and CMV-seropositive.

The chain combines TRBV5-1 with TRBJ2-7; D is perhaps TRBD1 (6 bases). Germline CDR1 and CDR2: SGHRS and YFSETQ. CDR3 length: 15 amino acids. The V gene lost 0 bases and the J gene lost 3 bases, with 13 bases spanning the gap. CDR3 protein: CASSLVPGQSYEQYF. The CDR3 DNA reads as TGCGCCAGCAGCTTGGTACCAGGACAGAGCTACGAGCAGTACTTC. Together with reference TRBV5-1 and TRBJ2-7, the CDR3 gives the full variable domain: KAGVTQTPRYLIKTRGQQVTLSCSPISGHRSVSWYQQTPGQGLQFLFEYFSETQRNKGNFPGRFSGRQFSNSRSEMNVSTLELGDSALYLCASSLVPGQSYEQYFGPGTRLTVT.

This chain links TRBV10-2 with TRBJ1-1, with 7 bases fitting TRBD1. V trimming: 6 bases; J trimming: 1 base; junction bases outside the gene matches: 2. The CDR3 is made up of 13 amino acids. The germline V gene has CDR1 WSHSY and CDR2 SAAADI. The CDR3: CASSRQGNTEAFF. DNA of the CDR3: TGCGCCAGCAGCAGACAGGGGAACACTGAAGCTTTCTTT.

The chain couples TRBV28 to TRBJ2-3; 9 bases are shared with TRBD2. Germline-derived CDR1 and CDR2 are MDHEN and SYDVKM. CDR3 length equals 14 residues. The junction had 3 bases not matched to a gene; V was cut back by 6 bases and J by 2 bases. CDR3 region: CASRSGGPTDTQYF. The CDR3 DNA reads TGTGCCAGCAGGAGCGGGGGGCCCACAGATACGCAGTATTTT.

The gene calls are TRBV7-6 and TRBJ1-1; D uncertain. CDR3 length equals 14 residues. Between the trimmed V and J ends, which lost 5 bases and 0 bases, there was a span of 10 bases. Germline V gives CDR1 SGHVS, CDR2 FNYEAQ. The CDR3 DNA sequence: TGTGCCAGCAGCCAAGATCAGTTGAACACTGAAGCTTTCTTT. Translation: CASSQDQLNTEAFF.

The gene calls are TRBV18 and TRBJ2-7; possible D gene TRBD1, 6 bases. The germline V gene has CDR1 KGHSH and CDR2 LQKENI. V gave up 0 bases and J gave up 1 base, with 10 bases separating them. This CDR3 is built from 15 residues. The CDR3 is CASSPPSRGSYEQYF. CDR3 coding DNA: TGTGCCAGCTCACCACCAAGCAGGGGTTCCTACGAGCAGTACTTC.

V gene TRBV5-1 combines with J gene TRBJ2-1; the D gene is possibly TRBD2 (6 bases). Between the trimmed V and J ends, which lost 0 bases and 6 bases, there was a span of 22 bases. This CDR3 has 18 amino acids. Germline loops: CDR1 SGHRS, CDR2 YFSETQ. CDR3 protein: CASSLGLGSGLLSNEQFF. CDR3 DNA sequence: TGCGCCAGCAGCTTGGGGTTGGGTAGCGGCTTGTTAAGCAATGAGCAGTTCTTC.

The chain recombines TRBV7-9 with TRBJ2-1, with a weak D call TRBD1 (6 bases). The germline V gene has CDR1 SEHNR and CDR2 FQNEAQ (reference sequence). The CDR3 runs to 14 residues. Trimming took off 6 bases at V and 0 bases at J, with 9 bases between the two ends. The CDR3 DNA is TGTGCCAGCAGTCCACAGGGCTCCTACAATGAGCAGTTCTTC. Translating it yields CASSPQGSYNEQFF.

As concerns this clone: In the same sample, other DNA sequences code for this CDR3. Written as DNA, the CDR3 is TGTGCCAGCAGCGCTTCCGGGGGAGATACGCAGTATTTT. It is translated as CASSASGGDTQYF. This rearrangement joins TRBV9 to TRBJ2-3; tentatively, D is TRBD2 (6 bases). The length of the CDR3 is 13 residues. Trimming pared 3 bases from V and 5 bases from J, leaving 10 bases between. The germline gives CDR1 SGDLS, CDR2 YYNGEE.

The J gene is TRBJ2-1, the V gene TRBV28; a possible D gene is TRBD2 (6 bases). CDR3 length: 15 residues. CDR1 MDHEN and CDR2 SYDVKM come from the germline V gene. V lost 6 bases and J lost 1, with 13 bases in between. DNA for the CDR3: TGTGCCAGCAGAGTCGGGGGTTATTCCTACAATGAGCAGTTCTTC. Translated, it gives CASRVGGYSYNEQFF.

The chain is built from TRBV15 and TRBJ2-7, with 10 bases lining up with TRBD1. This CDR3 is built from 16 residues. CDR1 is LNHNV and CDR2 is YYDKDF in the germline V gene (reference sequence). J lost 4 bases, V lost 5 bases, and 11 bases had no gene match. CDR3 sequence reads: CATSLEIGTGAYEQYF. CDR3 coding DNA: TGTGCCACCAGCTTAGAGATTGGGACAGGGGCTTACGAGCAGTACTTC.

The V gene is TRBV5-1, the J gene TRBJ2-3; D gene unclear. In germline, CDR1 is SGHRS, CDR2 YFSETQ. This CDR3 region has 12 residues. V was trimmed by 2 bases and J by 2 bases, leaving 3 bases between them. The CDR3 loop reads CASSLYTDTQYF. CDR3 DNA sequence: TGCGCCAGCAGCTTATACACAGATACGCAGTATTTT.

The chain joins TRBV6-5 to TRBJ2-3, with D possibly TRBD2 on 6 matching bases. V lost 8 bases to trimming and J lost 2 bases, with 14 bases between them. The CDR3 is 14 amino acids. Germline assignment: CDR1 MNHEY and CDR2 SVGAGI. For the CDR3, the DNA is TGTGCCAGCTGGCGGGGCGGTTTCACAGATACGCAGTATTTT. Translating gives CASWRGGFTDTQYF.

The chain recombines TRBV27 with TRBJ2-2, with 10 bases aligning to TRBD2. Germline V CDR1 and CDR2: MNHEY, SMNVEV (reference sequence). J gave up 4 bases and V 0 bases, and 5 bases lay outside the gene matches. CDR3 length: 17 residues. CDR3 bases: TGTGCCAGCAGTTTATCGAACAGCGGGGGGGTCACCGGGGAGCTGTTTTTT. This encodes CASSLSNSGGVTGELFF.